This TCR beta chain stems from a study of blood T cell repertoires in COVID-19. Looking at the study overall: Samples of COVID-19 (acute and convalescent) were obtained from the United States, Italy and Spain.

The CDR3 contains 11 residues. V was pared by 6 bases and J by 7 bases, with 2 bases of the junction left unmatched. Germline V gives CDR1 MDHEN, CDR2 SYDVKM. TCRdb keeps only in-frame clones here, not all; method: immunoSEQ multiplex PCR. The top ten clones hold under 3% of a sample with around 290,000 clones, around 86% of them seen once. The chain is built from TRBV28 and TRBJ1-2; TRBD1 aligns across 7 bases. The TCR sequence derives from a woman under 30 who had recovered from COVID-19. The sample consisted of PBMCs or T cells enriched from blood (not recorded which). This CDR3 is CASRAGGGYTF. The CDR3 nucleotides read TGTGCCAGCAGGGCAGGGGGTGGCTACACCTTC.